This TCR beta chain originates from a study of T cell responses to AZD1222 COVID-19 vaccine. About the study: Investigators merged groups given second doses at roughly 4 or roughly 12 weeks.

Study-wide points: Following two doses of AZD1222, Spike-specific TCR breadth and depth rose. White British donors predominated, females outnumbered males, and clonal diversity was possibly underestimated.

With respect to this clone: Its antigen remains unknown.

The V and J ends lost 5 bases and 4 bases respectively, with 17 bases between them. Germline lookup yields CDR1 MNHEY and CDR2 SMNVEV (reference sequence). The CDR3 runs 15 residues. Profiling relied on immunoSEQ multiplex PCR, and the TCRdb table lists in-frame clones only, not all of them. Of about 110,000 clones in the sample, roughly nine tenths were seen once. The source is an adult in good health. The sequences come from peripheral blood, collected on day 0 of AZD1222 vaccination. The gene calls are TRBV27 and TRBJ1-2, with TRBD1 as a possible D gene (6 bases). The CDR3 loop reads CASSGSGEAAYGYTF. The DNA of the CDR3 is TGTGCCAGCAGTGGATCAGGGGAGGCGGCCTATGGCTACACCTTC.